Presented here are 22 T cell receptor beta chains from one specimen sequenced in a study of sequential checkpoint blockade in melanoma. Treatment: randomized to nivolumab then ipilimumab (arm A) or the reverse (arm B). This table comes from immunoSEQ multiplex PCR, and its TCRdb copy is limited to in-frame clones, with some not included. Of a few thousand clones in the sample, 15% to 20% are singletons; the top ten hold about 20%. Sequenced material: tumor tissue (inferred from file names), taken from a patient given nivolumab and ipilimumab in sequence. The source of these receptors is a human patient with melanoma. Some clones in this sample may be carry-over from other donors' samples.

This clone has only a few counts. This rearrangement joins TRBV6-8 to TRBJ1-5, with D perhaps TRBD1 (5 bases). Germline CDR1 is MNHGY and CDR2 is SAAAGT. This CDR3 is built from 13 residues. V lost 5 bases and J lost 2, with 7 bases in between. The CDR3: CASSEGRNQPQHF. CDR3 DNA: TGTGCCAGCAGTGAGGGACGCAATCAGCCCCAGCATTTT.

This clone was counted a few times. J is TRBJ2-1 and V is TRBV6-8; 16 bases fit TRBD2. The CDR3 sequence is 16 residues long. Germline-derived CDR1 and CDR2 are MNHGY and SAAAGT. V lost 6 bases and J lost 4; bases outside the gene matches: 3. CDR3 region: CASSPGLAGGYNEQFF. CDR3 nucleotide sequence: TGTGCCAGCAGCCCGGGACTAGCGGGGGGGTACAATGAGCAGTTCTTC.

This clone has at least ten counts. Here the CDR3 reads CASSFPGQGFYEQYF. In DNA form, the CDR3 reads TGTGCCAGCAGCTTCCCGGGACAGGGTTTCTACGAGCAGTACTTC. V usage is TRBV11-3 and J usage is TRBJ2-7, with 9 positions matching TRBD1. The germline gives CDR1 SGHNT, CDR2 YENEEA. Trimming at V came to 3 bases and at J to 3 bases, leaving 6 bases not matched to a gene. This CDR3 spans 15 amino acids.

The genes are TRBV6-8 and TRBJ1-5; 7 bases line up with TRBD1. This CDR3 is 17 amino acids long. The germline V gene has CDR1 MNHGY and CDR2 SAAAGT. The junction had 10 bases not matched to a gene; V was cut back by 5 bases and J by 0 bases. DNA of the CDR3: TGTGCCAGCAGTCGAAGTCACAGGGGCCATAGCAATCAGCCCCAGCATTTT. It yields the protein CASSRSHRGHSNQPQHF.

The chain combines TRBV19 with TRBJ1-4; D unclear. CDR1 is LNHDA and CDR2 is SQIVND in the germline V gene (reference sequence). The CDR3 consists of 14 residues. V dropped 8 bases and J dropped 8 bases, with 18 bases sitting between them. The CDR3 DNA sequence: TGTGCCAGTCGAATACCGGGATCCGGCGAAAAACTGTTTTTT. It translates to CASRIPGSGEKLFF.

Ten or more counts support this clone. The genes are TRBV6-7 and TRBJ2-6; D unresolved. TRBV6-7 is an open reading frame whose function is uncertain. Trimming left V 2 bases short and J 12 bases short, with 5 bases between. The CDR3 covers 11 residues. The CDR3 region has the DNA TGTGCCAGCAGTTACCCCCCCGTCCTGACTTTC. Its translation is CASSYPPVLTF.

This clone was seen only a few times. Here the CDR3 DNA reads TGTGCCAGCAGCCTCGGGGACCCTGGAAACACCATATATTTT. As protein: CASSLGDPGNTIYF. The V and J genes are TRBV9 and TRBJ1-3; possible D gene TRBD1, 5 bases. Germline CDR1 reads SGDLS; CDR2 reads YYNGEE. Trimming removed 4 bases at V and 2 bases at J, with 10 bases between. This CDR3 comprises 14 residues.

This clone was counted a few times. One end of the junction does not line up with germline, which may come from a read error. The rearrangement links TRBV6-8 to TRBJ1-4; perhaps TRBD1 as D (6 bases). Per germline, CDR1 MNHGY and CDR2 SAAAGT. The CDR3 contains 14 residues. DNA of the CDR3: TGTGCCATCAGTGGTAAGGGGGATAATGAAAAACTGTTTTTT. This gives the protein CAISGKGDNEKLFF.

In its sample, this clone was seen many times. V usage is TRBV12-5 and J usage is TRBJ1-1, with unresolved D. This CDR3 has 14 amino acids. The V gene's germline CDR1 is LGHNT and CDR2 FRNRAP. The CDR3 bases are TGTGCCAGCACTGCCCGTTCAGCGAACACTGAAGCTTTCTTT. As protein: CASTARSANTEAFF.

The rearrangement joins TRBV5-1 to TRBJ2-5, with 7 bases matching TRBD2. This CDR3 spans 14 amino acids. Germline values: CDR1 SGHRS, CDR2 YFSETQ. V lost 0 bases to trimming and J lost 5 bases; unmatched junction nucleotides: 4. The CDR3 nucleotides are TGCGCCAGCAGCTTGGAAGCGGGGAGGGAGACCCAGTACTTC. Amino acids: CASSLEAGRETQYF.

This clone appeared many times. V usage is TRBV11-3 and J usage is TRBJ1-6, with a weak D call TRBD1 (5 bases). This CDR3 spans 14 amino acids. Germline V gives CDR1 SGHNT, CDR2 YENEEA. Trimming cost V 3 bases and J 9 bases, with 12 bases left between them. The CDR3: CASSLGGEASPLHF. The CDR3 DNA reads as TGTGCCAGCAGCTTGGGAGGGGAGGCTTCACCCCTCCACTTT.

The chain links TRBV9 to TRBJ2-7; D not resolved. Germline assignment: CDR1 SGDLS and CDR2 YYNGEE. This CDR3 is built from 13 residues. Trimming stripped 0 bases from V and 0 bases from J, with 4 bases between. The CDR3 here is CASSVADSYEQYF. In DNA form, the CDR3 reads TGTGCCAGCAGCGTAGCAGACTCCTACGAGCAGTACTTC.

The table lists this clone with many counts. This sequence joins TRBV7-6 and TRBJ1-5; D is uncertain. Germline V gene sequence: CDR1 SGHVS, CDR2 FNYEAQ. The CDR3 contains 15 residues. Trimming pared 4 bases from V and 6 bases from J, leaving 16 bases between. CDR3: CASSSNNLIGQPQHF. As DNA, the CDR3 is TGTGCCAGCAGCTCAAACAATCTTATAGGTCAGCCCCAGCATTTT. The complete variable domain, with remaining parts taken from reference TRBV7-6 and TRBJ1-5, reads GAGVSQSPRYKVTKRGQDVALRCDPISGHVSLYWYRQALGQGPEFLTYFNYEAQQDKSGLPNDRFSAERPEGSISTLTIQRTEQRDSAMYRCASSSNNLIGQPQHFGDGTRLSIL.

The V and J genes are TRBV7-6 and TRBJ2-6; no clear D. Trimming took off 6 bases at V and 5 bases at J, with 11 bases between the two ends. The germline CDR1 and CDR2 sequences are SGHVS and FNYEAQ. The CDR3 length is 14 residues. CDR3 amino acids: CASRPQSRANVLTF. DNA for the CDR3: TGTGCCAGCAGGCCACAAAGTCGGGCCAACGTCCTGACTTTC.

This CDR3 reads CASRAPGQSYEQYF. DNA of the CDR3: TGTGCCAGCAGGGCTCCGGGACAGTCCTACGAGCAGTACTTC. The chain links TRBV28 to TRBJ2-7; 7 nucleotides agree with TRBD1. The V segment lost 6 bases and the J segment 1 base; nucleotides outside the gene matches: 6. This CDR3 is built from 14 residues. Looked up from germline, CDR1 is MDHEN and CDR2 is SYDVKM.

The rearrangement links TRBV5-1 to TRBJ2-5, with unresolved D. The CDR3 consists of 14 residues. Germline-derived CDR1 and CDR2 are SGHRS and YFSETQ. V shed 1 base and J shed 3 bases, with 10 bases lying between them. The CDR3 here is CASSLIWAEETQYF. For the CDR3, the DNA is TGCGCCAGCAGCTTGATATGGGCCGAAGAGACCCAGTACTTC. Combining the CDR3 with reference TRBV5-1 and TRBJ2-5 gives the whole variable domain KAGVTQTPRYLIKTRGQQVTLSCSPISGHRSVSWYQQTPGQGLQFLFEYFSETQRNKGNFPGRFSGRQFSNSRSEMNVSTLELGDSALYLCASSLIWAEETQYFGPGTRLLVL.

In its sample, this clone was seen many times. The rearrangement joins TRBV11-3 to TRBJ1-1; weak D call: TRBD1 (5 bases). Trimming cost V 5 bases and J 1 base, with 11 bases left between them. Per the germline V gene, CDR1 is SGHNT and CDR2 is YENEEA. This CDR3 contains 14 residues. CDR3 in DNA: TGTGCCAGCAGCCAGTCAGGGCGGAACACTGAAGCTTTCTTT. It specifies CASSQSGRNTEAFF.

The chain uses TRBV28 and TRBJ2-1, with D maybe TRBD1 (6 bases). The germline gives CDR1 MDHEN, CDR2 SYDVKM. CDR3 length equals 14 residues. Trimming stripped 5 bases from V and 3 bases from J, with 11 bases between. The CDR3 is CASSPPGHYNEQFF. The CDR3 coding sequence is TGTGCCAGCAGTCCCCCGGGACACTACAATGAGCAGTTCTTC.

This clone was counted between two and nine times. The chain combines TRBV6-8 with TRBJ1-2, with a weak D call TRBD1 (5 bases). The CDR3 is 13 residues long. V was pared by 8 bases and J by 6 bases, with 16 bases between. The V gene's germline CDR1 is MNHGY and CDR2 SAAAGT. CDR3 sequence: CASLESGAHGYTF. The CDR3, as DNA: TGTGCCAGCTTGGAAAGCGGGGCTCATGGCTACACCTTC.

The CDR3 protein is CASSPPTGTSSFEKLFF. CDR3 in DNA: TGTGCCAGTAGTCCGCCTACTGGGACCTCCTCCTTTGAAAAACTGTTTTTT. The chain combines TRBV19 with TRBJ1-4, with D perhaps TRBD1 (5 bases). CDR1 and CDR2 (germline): LNHDA, SQIVND (reference sequence). V was trimmed by 5 bases and J by 7 bases, leaving 23 bases between them. The CDR3 totals 17 residues. Variable domain in full (rest from reference TRBV19 and TRBJ1-4): DGGITQSPKYLFRKEGQNVTLSCEQNLNHDAMYWYRQDPGQGLRLIYYSQIVNDFQKGDIAEGYSVSREKKESFPLTVTSAQKNPTAFYLCASSPPTGTSSFEKLFFGSGTQLSVL.

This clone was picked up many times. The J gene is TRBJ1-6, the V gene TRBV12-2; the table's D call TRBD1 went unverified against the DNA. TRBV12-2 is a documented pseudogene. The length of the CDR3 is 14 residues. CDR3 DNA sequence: TGTGCCACCTCCCGACAGGGTCATAATTCACCCCTCCACTTT. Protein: CATSRQGHNSPLHF.

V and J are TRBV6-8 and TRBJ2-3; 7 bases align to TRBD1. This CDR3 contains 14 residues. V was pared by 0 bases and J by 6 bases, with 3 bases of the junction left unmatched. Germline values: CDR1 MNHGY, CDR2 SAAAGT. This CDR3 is CASSYSMGQDTQYF. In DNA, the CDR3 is TGTGCCAGCAGTTACTCGATGGGACAGGATACGCAGTATTTT.